Presented here are 3 T cell receptor beta chains from one specimen sequenced in a study of cytomegalovirus exposure and HLA in healthy donors. The primer mix had 60 Vbeta and 13 Jbeta primers. This table comes from immunoSEQ multiplex PCR, and its TCRdb copy is limited to in-frame clones, with some not included. The sample yields approximately 240,000 clones, about 89% seen once. The sample was PBMCs. These receptors originate from a young woman in good health and CMV-seronegative.

This clone was observed a few times. The rearrangement joins TRBV27 to TRBJ2-5, with a weak D call TRBD2 (5 bases). The CDR3 extends over 14 amino acids. Between the trimmed V and J ends, which lost 2 bases and 7 bases, there was a span of 14 bases. From germline, CDR1 is MNHEY and CDR2 SMNVEV (reference sequence). DNA of the CDR3: TGTGCCAGCAGTTTAAAACGGCTAGCTGGGACCCAGTACTTC. Protein: CASSLKRLAGTQYF.

In DNA form, the CDR3 reads TGTGCCAGCAGCTTCCGACTAGCGGGAGGGACTAGAGATACGCAGTATTTT. It translates to CASSFRLAGGTRDTQYF. The chain has TRBV7-2 and TRBJ2-3, with 14 nucleotides matching TRBD2. J lost 5 bases, V lost 3 bases, and 7 bases had no gene match. Per germline, CDR1 SGHTA and CDR2 FQGNSA. This CDR3 has 17 residues.

This rearrangement joins TRBV27 to TRBJ1-1; possibly TRBD1 for D (5 bases). There are 15 residues in the CDR3. V gave up 7 bases and J gave up 2 bases, with 17 bases separating them. From germline, CDR1 is MNHEY and CDR2 SMNVEV (reference sequence). CDR3 residues: CASTEIGGRNTEAFF. DNA of the CDR3: TGTGCCAGCACCGAGATCGGGGGGAGAAACACTGAAGCTTTCTTT.